The 20 T cell receptor beta chains presented below share a single source sample, sequenced in a study of cytomegalovirus exposure and HLA in healthy donors. 60 Vbeta and 13 Jbeta primers were used in PCR. Sequencing was performed with immunoSEQ multiplex PCR; in TCRdb, only in-frame clones are kept and a portion is missing. Its table records about 82,000 clones. The specimen sequenced was PBMCs. The receptors originated from a woman aged 25-40 years in good health and CMV-seronegative.

This chain uses TRBV5-6 with TRBJ1-4; the D is unclear. CDR1 is SGHDT and CDR2 is YYEEEE in the germline V gene. This CDR3 has 15 amino acids. The V gene lost 4 bases and the J gene lost 0 bases, with 10 bases spanning the gap. For the CDR3, the DNA is TGTGCCAGCAGCCGTACCGGGGCAACTAATGAAAAACTGTTTTTT. Residues: CASSRTGATNEKLFF.

The CDR3 coding sequence is TGCGCCAGCAGCCAAGATCGGAATCAGCCCCAGCATTTT. This codes for CASSQDRNQPQHF. The chain combines TRBV4-1 with TRBJ1-5; D ambiguous. V shed 0 bases and J shed 4 bases, with 4 bases lying between them. CDR3 size: 13 residues. Germline CDR1 reads MGHRA; CDR2 reads YSYEKL.

On this clone: At one end the junction does not follow the germline gene, possibly because of a read error. CDR3 sequence reads: CASSGQASDNEQFF. The CDR3 DNA follows: TGTGCCAGCAGCGGCCAGGCCTCCGACAATGAGCAGTTCTTC. The chain employs TRBV2 and TRBJ2-1; D ambiguous. The CDR3 runs 14 residues. Per the germline V gene, CDR1 is SNHLY and CDR2 is FYNNEI.

The chain links TRBV30 to TRBJ1-3, with TRBD1 matching over 8 bases. This CDR3 is 16 amino acids long. J gave up 7 bases and V 2 bases, and 13 bases lay outside the gene matches. The V gene's germline CDR1 is GTSNPN and CDR2 SVGIG (reference sequence). The CDR3 sequence is CAWSQERTGSVNTIYF. CDR3 in DNA: TGTGCCTGGAGTCAAGAGCGGACAGGGTCGGTCAACACCATATATTTT.

The chain uses TRBV29-1 and TRBJ2-5; 10 nucleotides align to TRBD1. This CDR3 region has 12 residues. The germline gives CDR1 SQVTM, CDR2 ANQGSEA. V was pared by 6 bases and J by 5 bases, with 3 bases of the junction left unmatched. CDR3: CSVDRGRETQYF. The CDR3 nucleotides are TGCAGCGTAGACAGGGGGCGGGAGACCCAGTACTTC. Supplemented by reference TRBV29-1 and TRBJ2-5, the full variable domain reads SAVISQKPSRDICQRGTSLTIQCQVDSQVTMMFWYRQQPGQSLTLIATANQGSEATYESGFVIDKFPISRPNLTFSTLTVSNMSPEDSSIYLCSVDRGRETQYFGPGTRLLVL.

The chain employs TRBV27 and TRBJ2-7, with D perhaps matching TRBD2 (6 bases). V was clipped by 9 bases and J by 6 bases, with 24 bases between them. The CDR3 extends over 15 amino acids. Germline CDR1 MNHEY, CDR2 SMNVEV (reference sequence). CDR3 DNA sequence: TGTGCCAGTGCCCCAGGGACTCTTGCGGGCAGCGAGCAGTACTTC. Its translation: CASAPGTLAGSEQYF.

The chain links TRBV30 to TRBJ2-2; TRBD2 aligns across 8 bases. The length of the CDR3 is 16 residues. The V and J ends lost 1 base and 3 bases, in that order; junction bases with no gene match: 7. The germline CDR1 and CDR2 sequences are GTSNPN and SVGIG (reference sequence). This chain's CDR3 is CAWSELAGPDTGELFF. The CDR3 DNA is TGTGCCTGGAGTGAATTAGCGGGGCCGGACACCGGGGAGCTGTTTTTT.

The genes are TRBV6-6 and TRBJ1-2; the match to TRBD1 covers 7 bases. This CDR3 contains 16 residues. Unmatched junction bases numbered 12, after V lost 5 bases and J lost 3 bases. Germline values: CDR1 MNHNY, CDR2 SVGAGI (reference sequence). CDR3 DNA: TGTGCCAGCAGTAAAAGACAGGGCTTTTATGACTATGGCTACACCTTC. It codes for CASSKRQGFYDYGYTF.

The chain recombines TRBV10-2 with TRBJ1-6; D is unresolved. Germline V lookup: CDR1 WSHSY, CDR2 SAAADI. Trimming removed 2 bases from V and 7 bases from J, with 6 bases in between. The CDR3 has 13 amino acids. CDR3 sequence reads: CASSETTNSPLHF. The CDR3 coding sequence is TGCGCCAGCAGTGAGACCACAAATTCACCCCTCCACTTT.

The chain joins TRBV27 to TRBJ2-1, with a tentative D call TRBD1 (6 bases). Germline V gives CDR1 MNHEY, CDR2 SMNVEV (reference sequence). V shed 8 bases and J shed 0 bases, with 11 bases lying between them. The CDR3 is 14 amino acids. The chain's CDR3 is CASRLGGSYNEQFF. The CDR3 DNA is TGTGCCAGCCGCCTAGGGGGCTCCTACAATGAGCAGTTCTTC.

This chain links TRBV5-5 with TRBJ1-6; 12 bases line up with TRBD1. CDR1 SGHKS and CDR2 YYEKEE come from the germline V gene (reference sequence). Unmatched junction bases numbered 9, after V lost 1 base and J lost 10 bases. The CDR3 runs to 17 residues. CDR3 in amino acids: CASSLSTRGQGASPLHF. CDR3 DNA: TGTGCCAGCAGCTTGAGTACCCGGGGACAGGGGGCCTCACCCCTCCACTTT.

This chain uses TRBV6-1 with TRBJ1-5, with D unresolved. V was cut by 1 base and J by 1 base, with 8 bases left in between. This CDR3 is built from 15 residues. Germline CDR1 and CDR2: MNHNS and SASEGT. As DNA, the CDR3 is TGTGCCAGCAGTGAAGTCAGTTTCAGCAATCAGCCCCAGCATTTT. Translation: CASSEVSFSNQPQHF.

On this clone itself: Germline is not matched at one junction end, which may reflect a read error. The chain is built from TRBV7-6 and TRBJ1-1, with D maybe TRBD1 (6 bases). The V gene's germline CDR1 is SGHVS and CDR2 FNYEAQ. The CDR3 has 14 residues. CDR3 amino acids: CASTLERGGTEAFF. The CDR3 DNA reads TGTGCCAGCACCTTAGAAAGGGGGGGCACTGAAGCTTTCTTT.

CDR3 amino acids: CSVAGWDTGELFF. The CDR3 DNA sequence: TGCAGCGTTGCCGGGTGGGACACCGGGGAGCTGTTTTTT. The V and J genes are TRBV29-1 and TRBJ2-2; D is undetermined. The CDR3 contains 13 residues. Trimming took off 4 bases at V and 3 bases at J, with 9 bases between the two ends. Germline loops: CDR1 SQVTM, CDR2 ANQGSEA.

V is TRBV28 and J is TRBJ1-2; TRBD1 matches at 8 bases. The trim removed 7 bases at V and 4 bases at J, leaving 5 bases unmatched. The CDR3 spans 13 residues. The germline gives CDR1 MDHEN, CDR2 SYDVKM. Written as DNA, the CDR3 is TGTGCCAGCAAACGGACAGGGCCCTATGGCTACACCTTC. This translates into CASKRTGPYGYTF.

V and J are TRBV9 and TRBJ2-1; 13 bases line up with TRBD2. The junction had 4 bases not matched to a gene; V was cut back by 10 bases and J by 3 bases. Germline V gene data show CDR1 as SGDLS and CDR2 as YYNGEE. This CDR3 comprises 14 residues. The CDR3 sequence: CASGTSGNYNEQFF. The DNA of the CDR3 is TGTGCCTCGGGGACTAGCGGGAACTACAATGAGCAGTTCTTC.

V gene TRBV5-1 combines with J gene TRBJ1-1, with 7 bases fitting TRBD1. CDR1 is SGHRS, CDR2 YFSETQ, per germline. The J segment lost 5 bases and the V segment lost 0 bases, leaving 7 bases of the junction unmatched. The CDR3 length is 15 residues. The DNA of the CDR3 is TGCGCCAGCAGCTTGGTCCAGGGGGAAGGGACTGAAGCTTTCTTT. Translated: CASSLVQGEGTEAFF.

This chain joins TRBV6-1 and TRBJ1-1, with D perhaps TRBD1 (6 bases). V lost 4 bases and J lost 4, with 10 bases in between. CDR3 length: 13 amino acids. Germline CDR1 is MNHNS and CDR2 is SASEGT. In nucleotides, the CDR3 is TGTGCCAGCAGTGGTGACAGGCGCACTGAAGCTTTCTTT. It is translated as CASSGDRRTEAFF.

The chain links TRBV30 to TRBJ2-7; maybe TRBD2 (5 bases). This CDR3 is 11 amino acids long. The V gene's germline CDR1 is GTSNPN and CDR2 SVGIG (reference sequence). V was trimmed by 5 bases and J by 2 bases, leaving 7 bases between them. The CDR3 loop reads CAWSGAYEQYF. CDR3 DNA: TGTGCCTGGTCCGGGGCCTACGAGCAGTACTTC.

This chain links TRBV10-2 with TRBJ2-7; 9 nucleotides align to TRBD2. After removal of 3 bases from V and 6 bases from J, the junction contained 6 bases not matched to a gene. This CDR3 spans 14 amino acids. Germline V gene data show CDR1 as WSHSY and CDR2 as SAAADI. The CDR3 DNA is TGCGCCAGCAGTGAAAAGCGGGAGGCCCCCGAGCAGTACTTC. Amino acid sequence: CASSEKREAPEQYF.